The 27 T cell receptor beta chains below all came from one sample that was sequenced in a study of blood T cell repertoires in COVID-19. TCRdb's table, derived via immunoSEQ multiplex PCR, lists solely in-frame clones and lacks some. The repertoire has a few hundred thousand clones, more than 80% of them found once; the top ten carry roughly 0.99%. Sequencing was carried out using PBMCs or T cells enriched from blood (not recorded which). These receptors all stem from a young man who had recovered from COVID-19.

This rearrangement joins TRBV5-1 to TRBJ1-1; D gene unclear. The ends were cut back, 3 bases at V and 3 bases at J, with 12 bases in the middle. Germline loops: CDR1 SGHRS, CDR2 YFSETQ. This CDR3 comprises 14 residues. This CDR3 is CASSSGVLDTEAFF. The CDR3 DNA reads as TGCGCCAGCAGCTCCGGGGTGTTGGACACTGAAGCTTTCTTT.

The rearrangement joins TRBV5-6 to TRBJ2-3; TRBD2 matches at 9 bases. CDR3 length equals 16 residues. Trimming removed 0 bases from V and 5 bases from J; junction bases left unmatched: 7. Germline values: CDR1 SGHDT, CDR2 YYEEEE. This CDR3 reads CASSLATGLAKDTQYF. The CDR3 DNA is TGTGCCAGCAGCTTGGCCACGGGACTAGCTAAAGATACGCAGTATTTT.

The V gene is TRBV28, the J gene TRBJ1-1; D gene ambiguous. The CDR3 loop spans 12 amino acids. The V gene lost 3 bases and the J gene lost 7 bases, with 9 bases spanning the gap. The germline V gene encodes CDR1 MDHEN and CDR2 SYDVKM. The CDR3 DNA is TGTGCCAGCAGTTTCCAGGCCGTTGAAGCTTTCTTT. This encodes CASSFQAVEAFF. Full variable domain (outside the CDR3, taken from reference TRBV28 and TRBJ1-1): DVKVTQSSRYLVKRTGEKVFLECVQDMDHENMFWYRQDPGLGLRLIYFSYDVKMKEKGDIPEGYSVSREKKERFSLILESASTNQTSMYLCASSFQAVEAFFGQGTRLTVV.

This chain uses TRBV9 with TRBJ2-3; 8 bases match TRBD2. Trimming took 0 bases from V and 7 from J; bases not matched to a gene: 10. The CDR3 has 16 residues. Germline V CDR1 and CDR2: SGDLS, YYNGEE. The CDR3 spells CASSVATSGSGYTQYF. CDR3 nucleotides: TGTGCCAGCAGCGTAGCAACTAGCGGTTCGGGTTATACGCAGTATTTT. The variable domain in full, with the rest retrieved from reference TRBV9 and TRBJ2-3, is DSGVTQTPKHLITATGQRVTLRCSPRSGDLSVYWYQQSLDQGLQFLIQYYNGEERAKGNILERFSAQQFPDLHSELNLSSLELGDSALYFCASSVATSGSGYTQYFGPGTRLTVL.

The chain couples TRBV7-9 to TRBJ1-5; 8 nucleotides align to TRBD1. The CDR3 extends over 15 amino acids. The V gene end was trimmed by 4 bases and the J gene end by 7 bases; junction bases not matched to a gene: 9. Germline loops: CDR1 SEHNR, CDR2 FQNEAQ (reference sequence). The CDR3 DNA is TGTGCCAGCAGCTCAGAATTAGACAGGGGACAGCCCCAGCATTTT. This sequence encodes CASSSELDRGQPQHF.

This clone was observed a few times. The chain couples TRBV6-5 to TRBJ2-2; 7 bases agree with TRBD2. The CDR3 has 14 residues. Germline V lookup: CDR1 MNHEY, CDR2 SVGAGI. The ends lost 6 bases at V and 5 bases at J; junction bases unmatched: 6. CDR3 coding DNA: TGTGCCAGCAGGACCCCGGGGGGAACCGGGGAGCTGTTTTTT. Amino acids: CASRTPGGTGELFF.

The chain has TRBV28 and TRBJ1-5, with D possibly TRBD1 on 6 matching bases. Germline V gene data show CDR1 as MDHEN and CDR2 as SYDVKM. Trimming left V 6 bases short and J 1 base short, with 13 bases between. There are 15 residues in the CDR3. The CDR3 loop is CASSTTGTSNQPQHF. The CDR3 region has the DNA TGTGCCAGCAGCACAACAGGGACCAGCAATCAGCCCCAGCATTTT.

The chain recombines TRBV29-1 with TRBJ2-6; perhaps TRBD2 as D (5 bases). V lost 5 bases to trimming and J lost 0 bases, with 14 bases between them. Per the germline V gene, CDR1 is SQVTM and CDR2 is ANQGSEA. The CDR3 sequence is 16 residues long. DNA for the CDR3: TGCAGCGTTTCCCCGAGGGTCGGCTCTGGGGCCAACGTCCTGACTTTC. Translation gives CSVSPRVGSGANVLTF. Combining the CDR3 with reference TRBV29-1 and TRBJ2-6 gives the whole variable domain SAVISQKPSRDICQRGTSLTIQCQVDSQVTMMFWYRQQPGQSLTLIATANQGSEATYESGFVIDKFPISRPNLTFSTLTVSNMSPEDSSIYLCSVSPRVGSGANVLTFGAGSRLTVL.

This chain uses TRBV7-9 with TRBJ1-1, with 8 bases matching TRBD1. The CDR3 runs to 15 residues. Trimming took 5 bases from V and 0 from J; bases not matched to a gene: 5. Germline-derived CDR1 and CDR2 are SEHNR and FQNEAQ (reference sequence). CDR3 region: CASSAQQGVNTEAFF. The CDR3 nucleotides read TGTGCCAGCAGCGCCCAACAGGGGGTGAACACTGAAGCTTTCTTT. Based on the CDR3 plus reference TRBV7-9 and TRBJ1-1, the full variable domain is DTGVSQNPRHKITKRGQNVTFRCDPISEHNRLYWYRQTLGQGPEFLTYFQNEAQLEKSRLLSDRFSAERPKGSFSTLEIQRTEQGDSAMYLCASSAQQGVNTEAFFGQGTRLTVV.

This clone was counted a single time. Additional DNA sequences in this sample encode the identical CDR3. The chain carries TRBV28 and TRBJ2-7; TRBD1 matches 8 bases. V lost 4 bases to trimming and J lost 3 bases; unmatched junction nucleotides: 2. This CDR3 region has 13 residues. Germline lookup yields CDR1 MDHEN and CDR2 SYDVKM. This CDR3 is CASSSGQGYEQYF. The CDR3, as DNA: TGTGCCAGCAGTTCCGGACAGGGCTACGAGCAGTACTTC.

This clone showed up just once. The rearrangement joins TRBV7-8 to TRBJ1-2; the D gene is possibly TRBD1 (5 bases). The length of the CDR3 is 15 residues. From germline, CDR1 is SGHVS and CDR2 FQNEAQ. The V end lost 1 base, the J end lost 6 bases, and 15 bases lay between the germline ends. This CDR3 reads CASSLDYRQTNGYTF. DNA of the CDR3: TGTGCCAGCAGCTTAGATTATAGACAGACCAATGGCTACACCTTC. The full variable domain, rest sourced from reference TRBV7-8 and TRBJ1-2, is GAGVSQSPRYKVAKRGQDVALRCDPISGHVSLFWYQQALGQGPEFLTYFQNEAQLDKSGLPSDRFFAERPEGSVSTLKIQRTQQEDSAVYLCASSLDYRQTNGYTFGSGTRLTVV.

Of note for this clone: Other DNA variants within this sample encode the same CDR3. The V and J genes are TRBV3-1 (or the pseudogene TRBV3-2) and TRBJ1-2; D is unclear. This CDR3 spans 14 amino acids. The V end was cut by 1 base, the J end by 2 bases, with 8 bases between. Germline V gene sequence: CDR1 LGHDT, CDR2 YNNKEL (reference sequence). The CDR3 DNA follows: TGTGCCAGCAGCCAAGGCTCGGGGAACTATGGCTACACCTTC. It encodes CASSQGSGNYGYTF.

The chain combines TRBV7-8 with TRBJ1-4; TRBD1 matches 10 bases. CDR3 length: 15 amino acids. Germline V lookup: CDR1 SGHVS, CDR2 FQNEAQ. Trimming at V came to 5 bases and at J to 8 bases, leaving 8 bases not matched to a gene. CDR3 amino acids: CASSTRTGGEEKLFF. The CDR3 DNA reads TGTGCCAGCAGCACCAGGACAGGGGGAGAAGAAAAACTGTTTTTT.

The rearrangement joins TRBV19 to TRBJ2-7; 9 positions agree with TRBD2. The germline CDR1 and CDR2 sequences are LNHDA and SQIVND (reference sequence). V lost 1 base, J lost 2 bases, and 15 bases stayed unmatched. The CDR3 runs to 19 residues. For the CDR3, the DNA is TGTGCCAGTAGTATAGGTGGGCCCAGCGGGAGGCGGGATGCCTACGAGCAGTACTTC. The encoded protein is CASSIGGPSGRRDAYEQYF.

This rearrangement joins TRBV18 to TRBJ2-5; D remains ambiguous. Trimming cost V 0 bases and J 5 bases, with 7 bases left between them. Germline CDR1 and CDR2: KGHSH and LQKENI. The CDR3 contains 13 residues. CDR3 nucleotide sequence: TGTGCCAGCTCACCACCTGGCTTGGAGACCCAGTACTTC. This sequence encodes CASSPPGLETQYF.

This clone is a singleton in its sample. The chain has TRBV6-5 and TRBJ1-2, with 7 bases matching TRBD1. The CDR3 runs 13 residues. Losses at the gene ends were 6 bases for V and 7 bases for J; bases not matched to a gene: 8. Germline V gives CDR1 MNHEY, CDR2 SVGAGI. CDR3 sequence: CASSQGQVVGYTF. The CDR3 region has the DNA TGTGCCAGCAGCCAAGGACAGGTTGTTGGCTACACCTTC.

The chain couples TRBV5-1 to TRBJ2-2; D perhaps matches TRBD1 (6 bases). V lost 4 bases and J 5 bases, leaving 15 bases between the germline ends. The CDR3 is 15 amino acids. Per germline, CDR1 SGHRS and CDR2 YFSETQ. For the CDR3, the DNA is TGCGCCAGCAGCCCCATGGGGACACAGACCGGGGAGCTGTTTTTT. It yields the protein CASSPMGTQTGELFF.

CDR3 coding DNA: TGTGCCAGCAGCTTAGATCGGGGACTAGGGGTCCCCACCACAGATACGCAGTATTTT. Amino acids: CASSLDRGLGVPTTDTQYF. V gene TRBV11-3 combines with J gene TRBJ2-3; 8 bases agree with TRBD2. There are 19 residues in the CDR3. V gave up 0 bases and J gave up 2 bases; unmatched junction bases: 13. The germline V gene has CDR1 SGHNT and CDR2 YENEEA.

This sequence joins TRBV29-1 and TRBJ1-4; maybe TRBD1 (5 bases). The ends were cut back, 4 bases at V and 1 base at J, with 13 bases in the middle. From germline, CDR1 is SQVTM and CDR2 ANQGSEA. This CDR3 contains 15 residues. CDR3 coding DNA: TGCAGCGTTGCGGGGGGTAGTATAACTAATGAAAAACTGTTTTTT. As protein: CSVAGGSITNEKLFF.

The chain combines TRBV9 with TRBJ1-6, with a tentative D call TRBD1 (5 bases). The V and J ends lost 1 base and 12 bases respectively, with 14 bases between them. CDR1 SGDLS and CDR2 YYNGEE come from the germline V gene. The CDR3 covers 14 residues. Written as DNA, the CDR3 is TGTGCCAGCAGCGTATTTCGGGGGGAAGGACCCCTCCACTTT. It is translated as CASSVFRGEGPLHF.

This sequence joins TRBV7-9 and TRBJ1-1; the D is unclear. From germline, CDR1 is SEHNR and CDR2 FQNEAQ (reference sequence). V lost 4 bases and J 3 bases, leaving 9 bases between the germline ends. This CDR3 has 13 amino acids. In DNA, the CDR3 is TGTGCCAGCAGCTCGAACAGAGACACTGAAGCTTTCTTT. Translation gives CASSSNRDTEAFF.

V usage is TRBV14 and J usage is TRBJ2-7, with 7 nucleotides matching TRBD1. This CDR3 region has 12 residues. V lost 3 bases, J lost 12 bases, and 8 bases stayed unmatched. CDR1 is SGHDN, CDR2 FVKESK, per germline. Here the CDR3 reads CASSHRDSQWYF. As DNA, the CDR3 is TGTGCCAGCAGCCATAGGGACAGTCAATGGTACTTC.

The rearrangement links TRBV6-1 to TRBJ2-3; unclear D gene. The V end was cut by 2 bases, the J end by 5 bases, with 17 bases between. The CDR3 runs 16 residues. CDR1 and CDR2 (germline): MNHNS, SASEGT. The CDR3 region has the DNA TGTGCCAGCAGTGAATTCAGGCCGAACCGTGGAGATACGCAGTATTTT. Its protein is CASSEFRPNRGDTQYF.

This chain connects TRBV7-9 to TRBJ2-5; 7 nucleotides line up with TRBD1. V gave up 6 bases and J gave up 2 bases; unmatched junction bases: 6. The CDR3 runs 14 residues. Germline V gene data show CDR1 as SEHNR and CDR2 as FQNEAQ (reference sequence). The DNA for the CDR3 is TGTGCCAGCAGGCGACAGGGAGAACAAGAGACCCAGTACTTC. This gives the protein CASRRQGEQETQYF.

This rearrangement joins TRBV11-2 to TRBJ1-5; possible D gene TRBD1, 6 bases. CDR1 and CDR2 (germline): SGHAT, FQNNGV. This CDR3 has 17 amino acids. Trimming cost V 5 bases and J 0 bases, with 17 bases left between them. The chain's CDR3 is CASSARTEPYSNQPQHF. The CDR3 DNA is TGTGCCAGCAGCGCCCGGACAGAACCCTATAGCAATCAGCCCCAGCATTTT.

Concerning this clone itself: The same CDR3 also results from other DNA sequences found in this sample. The J gene is TRBJ1-1, the V gene TRBV19; D unresolved. V dropped 3 bases and J dropped 1 base, with 6 bases sitting between them. The CDR3 covers 13 residues. The germline CDR1 and CDR2 sequences are LNHDA and SQIVND (reference sequence). The CDR3, as DNA: TGTGCCAGTAGTATCCGAGGGAACACTGAAGCTTTCTTT. Residues: CASSIRGNTEAFF. The variable domain in full, completed from reference TRBV19 and TRBJ1-1, reads DGGITQSPKYLFRKEGQNVTLSCEQNLNHDAMYWYRQDPGQGLRLIYYSQIVNDFQKGDIAEGYSVSREKKESFPLTVTSAQKNPTAFYLCASSIRGNTEAFFGQGTRLTVV.

J is TRBJ2-5 and V is TRBV3-1 (or the pseudogene TRBV3-2); D call uncertain. Germline CDR1 is LGHDT and CDR2 is YNNKEL (reference sequence). Trimming took off 2 bases at V and 3 bases at J, with 16 bases between the two ends. This CDR3 region has 16 residues. CDR3 protein: CASSQLARGKEETQYF. In DNA, the CDR3 is TGTGCCAGCAGCCAACTGGCTCGCGGAAAAGAAGAGACCCAGTACTTC.